This TCR beta chain was recovered during a study of shared clonotypes between healthy human individuals. Study-level results: The sole specimen, blood, was sampled, and tissue repertoires likely differ. Read depth was anticipated to influence clonotype sharing among donors.

DNA from unsorted PBMC was sequenced on ten immunoSEQ deep assay plates. In the original analysis: ImmunoSEQ sequences covered only the junction and lacked quality scores; filtering therefore differed. Sequenced by immunoSEQ multiplex PCR; TCRdb stores in-frame clones only, minus some. V and J calls and clone size are those listed in that table; D and trimming were worked out from the DNA. There are some 490,000 clones in the sample; approximately 78% occur only once, and about 11% lies in the top ten. Of note for this clone: Antigen specificity is unknown.

Germline V gene data show CDR1 as MNHNS and CDR2 as SASEGT. V trimming: 4 bases; J trimming: 0 bases; junction bases outside the gene matches: 6. The length of the CDR3 is 16 residues. This sequence originates from a woman between 40 and 55 years old in good health. Some clones in this sample may be carry-over from other donors' samples. The sequenced sample consisted of PBMCs. The gene calls are TRBV6-1 and TRBJ1-5; TRBD1 matches 7 bases. The CDR3 DNA reads TGTGCCAGCAGTGCGTTACAGGGGTATAGCAATCAGCCCCAGCATTTT. This encodes CASSALQGYSNQPQHF.